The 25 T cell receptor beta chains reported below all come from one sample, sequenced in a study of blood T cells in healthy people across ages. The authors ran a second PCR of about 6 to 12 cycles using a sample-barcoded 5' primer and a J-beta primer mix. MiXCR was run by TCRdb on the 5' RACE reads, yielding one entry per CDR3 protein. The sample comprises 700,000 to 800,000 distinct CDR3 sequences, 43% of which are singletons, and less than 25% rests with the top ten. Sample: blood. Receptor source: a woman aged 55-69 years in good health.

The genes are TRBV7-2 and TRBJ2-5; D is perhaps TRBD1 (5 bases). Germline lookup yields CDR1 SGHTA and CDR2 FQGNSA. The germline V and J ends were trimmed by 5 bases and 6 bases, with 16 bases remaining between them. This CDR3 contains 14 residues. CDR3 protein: CASSPTSGPKTQYF. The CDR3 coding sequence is TGTGCCAGCAGCCCTACATCAGGGCCAAAGACCCAGTACTTC.

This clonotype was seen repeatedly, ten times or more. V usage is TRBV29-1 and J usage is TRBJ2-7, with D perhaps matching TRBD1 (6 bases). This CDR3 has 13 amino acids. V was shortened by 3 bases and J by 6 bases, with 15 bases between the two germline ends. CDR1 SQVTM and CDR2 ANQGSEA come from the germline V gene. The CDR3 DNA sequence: TGCAGCGTTGATCAGGGGAAGACGGGCGAGCAGTACTTC. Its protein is CSVDQGKTGEQYF.

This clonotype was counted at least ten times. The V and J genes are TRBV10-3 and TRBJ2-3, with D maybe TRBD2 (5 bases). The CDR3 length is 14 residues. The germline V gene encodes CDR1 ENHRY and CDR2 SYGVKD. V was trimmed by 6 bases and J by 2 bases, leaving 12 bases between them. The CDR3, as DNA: TGTGCCATCAGCTTGAGGGTCGACACAGATACGCAGTATTTT. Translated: CAISLRVDTDTQYF.

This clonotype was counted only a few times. CDR3 nucleotide sequence: TGCAGTGCTAGCTCGGGAAACCAAGAGACCCAGTACTTC. Protein sequence: CSASSGNQETQYF. The chain links TRBV20-1 to TRBJ2-5, with a weak D call TRBD2 (5 bases). Germline values: CDR1 DFQATT, CDR2 SNEGSKA (reference sequence). Between the trimmed V and J ends, which lost 3 bases and 0 bases, there was a span of 8 bases. The CDR3 sequence is 13 residues long.

The CDR3 here is CASSYSGRGNIQYF. CDR3 DNA: TGTGCCAGCAGTTACTCCGGCAGGGGGAACATTCAGTACTTC. The chain is built from TRBV6-2 or TRBV6-3 and TRBJ2-4; 7 bases match TRBD1. V lost 0 bases and J lost 7; bases outside the gene matches: 3. The CDR3 spans 14 residues. CDR1 MNHEY and CDR2 SVGEGT come from the germline V gene.

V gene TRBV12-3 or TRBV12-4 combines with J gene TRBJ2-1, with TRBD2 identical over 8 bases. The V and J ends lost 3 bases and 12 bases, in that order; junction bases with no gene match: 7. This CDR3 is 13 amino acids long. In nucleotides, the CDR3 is TGTGCCAGCAGTTTTGGCGGGGGGTCGGTGCAGTTCTTC. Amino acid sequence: CASSFGGGSVQFF.

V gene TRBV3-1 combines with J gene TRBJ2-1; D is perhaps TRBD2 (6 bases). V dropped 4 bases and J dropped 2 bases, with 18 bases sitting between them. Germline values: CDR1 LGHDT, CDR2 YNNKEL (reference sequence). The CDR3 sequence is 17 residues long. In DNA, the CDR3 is TGTGCCAGCAGCCCCCTCCCCAGGGCGGGACCCTACAATGAGCAGTTCTTC. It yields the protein CASSPLPRAGPYNEQFF.

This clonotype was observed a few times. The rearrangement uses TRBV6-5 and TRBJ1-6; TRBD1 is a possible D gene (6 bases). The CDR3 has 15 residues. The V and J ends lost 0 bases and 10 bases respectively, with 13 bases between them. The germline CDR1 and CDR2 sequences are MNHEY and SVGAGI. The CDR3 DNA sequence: TGTGCCAGCAGTTACTCGGAGAGGGGGAACTCACCCCTCCACTTT. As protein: CASSYSERGNSPLHF.

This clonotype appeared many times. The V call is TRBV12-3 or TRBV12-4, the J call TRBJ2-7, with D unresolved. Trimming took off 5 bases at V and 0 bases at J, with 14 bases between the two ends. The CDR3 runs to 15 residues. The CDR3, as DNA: TGTGCCAGCAGTCCAATGGAAGGGTACTCCTACGAGCAGTACTTC. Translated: CASSPMEGYSYEQYF.

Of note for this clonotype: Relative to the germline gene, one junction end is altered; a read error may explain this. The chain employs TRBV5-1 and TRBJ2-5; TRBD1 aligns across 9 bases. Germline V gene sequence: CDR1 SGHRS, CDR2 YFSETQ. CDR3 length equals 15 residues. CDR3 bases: TGCGCCAGCAGTACTACAGGGGGCTACCAAGAGGCCCAGTACTTC. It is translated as CASSTTGGYQEAQYF.

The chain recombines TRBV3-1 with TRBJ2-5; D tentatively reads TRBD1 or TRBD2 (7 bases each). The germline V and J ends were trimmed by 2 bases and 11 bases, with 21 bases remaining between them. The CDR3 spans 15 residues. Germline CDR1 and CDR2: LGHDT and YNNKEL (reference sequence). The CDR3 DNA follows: TGTGCCAGCAGCCAAAGGGGAGGGACAGCTAATGAGCAGTACTTC. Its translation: CASSQRGGTANEQYF.

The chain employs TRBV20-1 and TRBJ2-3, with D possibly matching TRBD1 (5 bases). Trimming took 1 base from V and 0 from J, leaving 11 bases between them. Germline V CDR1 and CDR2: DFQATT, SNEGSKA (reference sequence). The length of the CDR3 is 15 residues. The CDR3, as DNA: TGCAGTGCTAGAGTCGGTGGGGCTAGCACAGATACGCAGTATTTT. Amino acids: CSARVGGASTDTQYF.

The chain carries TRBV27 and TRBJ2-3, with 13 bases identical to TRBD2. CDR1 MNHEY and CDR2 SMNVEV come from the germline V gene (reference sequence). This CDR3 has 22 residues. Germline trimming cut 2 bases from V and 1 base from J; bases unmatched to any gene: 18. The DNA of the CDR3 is TGTGCCAGCAGTTTAGCCCGCATTGGGCGACTAGCGGGAGGACTTGGCACAGATACGCAGTATTTT. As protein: CASSLARIGRLAGGLGTDTQYF.

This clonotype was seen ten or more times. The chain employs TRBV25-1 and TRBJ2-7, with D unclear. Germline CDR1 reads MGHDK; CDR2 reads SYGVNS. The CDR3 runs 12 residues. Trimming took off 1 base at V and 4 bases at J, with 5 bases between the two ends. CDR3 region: CASSESQYEQYF. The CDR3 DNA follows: TGTGCCAGCAGTGAATCCCAGTACGAGCAGTACTTC.

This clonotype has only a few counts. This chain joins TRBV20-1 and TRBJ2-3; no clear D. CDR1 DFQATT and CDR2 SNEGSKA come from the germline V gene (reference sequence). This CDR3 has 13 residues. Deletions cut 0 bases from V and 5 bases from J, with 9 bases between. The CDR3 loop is CSARDAAEDTQYF. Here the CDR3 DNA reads TGCAGTGCTAGAGACGCCGCTGAAGATACGCAGTATTTT.

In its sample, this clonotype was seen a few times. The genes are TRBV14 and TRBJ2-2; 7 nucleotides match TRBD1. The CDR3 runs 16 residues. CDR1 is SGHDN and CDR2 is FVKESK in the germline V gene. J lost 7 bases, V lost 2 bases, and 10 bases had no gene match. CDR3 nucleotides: TGTGCCAGCAGCCAACTTGACAGGGCCTCGGGCGGGGAGCTGTTTTTT. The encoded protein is CASSQLDRASGGELFF.

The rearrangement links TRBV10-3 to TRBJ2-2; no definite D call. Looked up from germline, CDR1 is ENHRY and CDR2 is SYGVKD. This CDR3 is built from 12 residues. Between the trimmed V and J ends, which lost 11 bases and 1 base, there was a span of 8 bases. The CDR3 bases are TGTGCCGGTTACCGGAACACCGGGGAGCTGTTTTTT. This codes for CAGYRNTGELFF.

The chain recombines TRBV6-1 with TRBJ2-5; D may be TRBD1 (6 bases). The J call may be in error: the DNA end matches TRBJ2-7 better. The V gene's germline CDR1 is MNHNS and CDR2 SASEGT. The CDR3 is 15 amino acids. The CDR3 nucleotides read TGTGCCGGCAACGACGGGACAACCATCCGCTCCGAGCAGTACTTC. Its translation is CAGNDGTTIRSEQYF.

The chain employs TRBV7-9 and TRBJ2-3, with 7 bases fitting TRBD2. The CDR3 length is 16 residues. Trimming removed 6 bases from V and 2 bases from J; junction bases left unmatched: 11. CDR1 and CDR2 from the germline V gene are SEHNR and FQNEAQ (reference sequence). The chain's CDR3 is CASSLSSGATTDTQYF. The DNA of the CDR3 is TGTGCCAGCAGTTTATCCAGCGGGGCAACCACAGATACGCAGTATTTT.

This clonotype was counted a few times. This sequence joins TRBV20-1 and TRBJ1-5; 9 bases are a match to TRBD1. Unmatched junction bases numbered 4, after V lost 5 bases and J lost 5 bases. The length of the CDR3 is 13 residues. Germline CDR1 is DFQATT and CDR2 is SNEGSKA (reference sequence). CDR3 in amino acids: CSAGRQGDQPQHF. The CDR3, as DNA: TGCAGTGCTGGGCGACAGGGGGATCAGCCCCAGCATTTT.

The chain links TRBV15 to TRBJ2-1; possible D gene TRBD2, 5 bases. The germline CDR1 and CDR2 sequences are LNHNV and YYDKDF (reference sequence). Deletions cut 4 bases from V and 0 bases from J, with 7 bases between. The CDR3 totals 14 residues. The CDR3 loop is CATSISGSYNEQFF. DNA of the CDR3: TGTGCCACCAGCATAAGCGGCTCCTACAATGAGCAGTTCTTC.

CDR3 sequence: CASSRPTSHAGNEQFF. The CDR3, as DNA: TGTGCCAGCAGCCGACCGACTTCCCACGCGGGCAATGAGCAGTTCTTC. The chain employs TRBV7-9 and TRBJ2-1, with D perhaps matching TRBD2 (5 bases). This CDR3 region has 16 residues. CDR1 and CDR2 (germline): SEHNR, FQNEAQ (reference sequence). V lost 5 bases and J lost 6, with 20 bases in between.

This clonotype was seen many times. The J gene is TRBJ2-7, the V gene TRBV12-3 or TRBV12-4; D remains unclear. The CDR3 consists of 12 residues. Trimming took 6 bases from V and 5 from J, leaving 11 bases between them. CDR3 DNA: TGTGCCAGCAGCCCCCCTTCAAACGAGCAGTACTTC. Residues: CASSPPSNEQYF.

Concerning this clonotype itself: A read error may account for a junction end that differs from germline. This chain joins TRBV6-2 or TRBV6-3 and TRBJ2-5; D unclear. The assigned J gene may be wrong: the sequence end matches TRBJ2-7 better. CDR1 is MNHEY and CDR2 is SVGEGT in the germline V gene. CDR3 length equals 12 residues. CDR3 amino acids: CASSYLSSEQYF. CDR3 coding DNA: TGTGCCAGCAGTTACTTGTCCTCCGAGCAGTACTTC.

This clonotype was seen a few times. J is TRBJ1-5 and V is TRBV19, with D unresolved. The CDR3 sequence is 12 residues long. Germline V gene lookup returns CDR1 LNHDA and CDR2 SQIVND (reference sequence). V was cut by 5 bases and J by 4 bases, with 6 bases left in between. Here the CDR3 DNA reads TGTGCCAGTAGTGCCCTTAATCAGCCCCAGCATTTT. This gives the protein CASSALNQPQHF. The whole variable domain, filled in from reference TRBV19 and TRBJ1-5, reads DGGITQSPKYLFRKEGQNVTLSCEQNLNHDAMYWYRQDPGQGLRLIYYSQIVNDFQKGDIAEGYSVSREKKESFPLTVTSAQKNPTAFYLCASSALNQPQHFGDGTRLSIL.